This T cell receptor (beta chain) was documented in a study of blood T cell repertoires in COVID-19 (TCRdb year 2020). About the full investigation: Collaborator samples came from the United States, Italy and Spain and covered acute and convalescent phases of COVID-19. The prospective study material was composed of cDNA or gDNA derived from T cells, B-cell-depleted T cells, or PBMCs. The dataset comprised deeply sampled blood TCRbeta repertoires from subjects exposed to, actively infected with, or recovered from COVID-19. A freely available public database, intended as a resource for researchers studying the immune response to SARS-CoV-2, is where the repertoires were released. The samples were drawn from the first 160 participants of the ongoing ImmuneRACE study and from over 950 subjects provided by 6 global collaborators. A de-identified subject ID, COVID-19 status, age in years and sex were almost always included in the sample metadata. Where available, HLA class I and class II types were taken from metadata supplied by the sample provider and were not determined by assay-based typing. The research as a whole found: How much clinical and demographic metadata was included differed by source and by participant, and the metadata was provided uncurated.

In regard to this clone: What antigen it recognizes has not been identified. Base qualities are missing; no much larger clone stands one base away.

Whole blood was collected in K2EDTA tubes by collaborating institutions according to the institutions' own protocols. Collaborator samples were shipped for TCRbeta analysis as frozen whole blood, isolated PBMCs, or DNA extracted from either sample type. The immunoSEQ Assay, a bias-controlled multiplex PCR, was used to amplify TCRbeta CDR3 regions from genomic DNA. Under the source paper's analysis protocol: Within the assay, amplification of reference gene primers was used to estimate how many nucleated cells each sample contained. To quantify the absolute abundance of each unique TCRbeta CDR3 rearrangement, sequence reads were collapsed and filtered. For each sample, productive Simpson clonality was calculated as the square root of Simpson's diversity index across productive rearrangements. TCRdb carries this immuneACCESS record with in-frame sequences only. Its versions omit some clonotypes, under half of them owing to an unresolved V gene in the studies checked, with the rest unexplained. The V and J calls and clone size were taken over from that table, and D and trimming were inferred from the DNA. This sample holds about 46,000 clones; around nine tenths were observed only once. 1% to 1.5% of the sample comes from the top ten.

The CDR3 has 13 amino acids, counting the end cysteine and phenylalanine. Only the CDR3 portion is preserved as DNA: 39 bases, with reading frame beginning at the first base. From the germline V gene, CDR1 is SGHTA and CDR2 is FQGNSA. Trimming accounts for 5 bases at V and 10 bases at J, while the number of junction bases matched to no gene is 7. Sequencing used peripheral blood. The sequence links TRBV7-2 to TRBJ2-1; the junction holds 8 bases that match TRBD2. The clonotype was recovered from a man in his sixties with acute or convalescent COVID-19. The CDR3 protein sequence reads: CASSKGLAREQFF. The DNA sequence is given as TGTGCCAGCAGCAAAGGACTAGCCCGCGAGCAGTTCTTC.